One sample yielded the 8 T cell receptor delta chains listed below, sequenced in a study of γδ T cells in repeated Plasmodium falciparum infection. TCRdb reran clone calling via CATT on the multiplex PCR reads. The repertoire holds tens of thousands of delta-chain clones, with around 2% as singletons. Vgamma9/Vdelta2+ and Vdelta2-negative gammadelta T cells were flow-sorted from PBMC for bulk sequencing. The sample taken for sequencing was gamma-delta T cells from blood. All receptors derive from a pool of human donors (malaria-infected and uninfected, not separated).

The sample holds many counts of this clone. This DNA translates differently at residue 5 from the TCRdb protein, which is that of a much larger clone; a read error is likely, and the protein shown is the DNA's own translation. The chain carries TRDV1 and TRDJ1, with 8 bases identical to TRDD2. The J gene, not given by TCRdb, was assigned here from a germline match of the nucleotide sequence. CDR3 length equals 14 residues. V shed 4 bases and J 7 bases; nucleotides not matched to a gene: 8. In germline, CDR1 is TSWWSYY, CDR2 QGS. DNA of the CDR3: TGTGCTCTTGGGGTTCTTCCTACAGAGGGTAAACTCATCTTT. Protein sequence: CALGVLPTEGKLIF.

This clone was seen more than once but under ten times. The protein given by TCRdb reflects a much larger clone and differs at residue 7 from this DNA's translation, likely from a read error; the protein shown is the DNA's translation. J is TRDJ1 and V is TRDV2; tentative D call: TRDD3 (5 bases). TCRdb offers no J gene call, so here the DNA was matched to germline to obtain one. Germline V CDR1 and CDR2: GEAIGNYY, EKD. The CDR3 length is 14 residues. V was cut by 2 bases and J by 5 bases, with 14 bases left in between. CDR3 sequence reads: CACDKGTLRDKLIF. The DNA for the CDR3 is TGTGCCTGTGACAAGGGGACACTCCGTGATAAACTCATCTTT.

A note on this clone: This DNA translates differently at residue 9 from the TCRdb protein, which is that of a much larger clone; a read error is likely, and the protein shown is the DNA's own translation. V usage is TRDV1 and J usage is TRDJ1; 12 bases match TRDD3. TCRdb offers no J gene call, so here the DNA was matched to germline to obtain one. Germline assignment: CDR1 TSWWSYY and CDR2 QGS. The CDR3 is 22 residues long. The trim removed 0 bases at V and 0 bases at J, leaving 17 bases unmatched. CDR3 amino acids: CALGELLLAWGIRSHNTDKLIF. The CDR3 coding sequence is TGTGCTCTTGGGGAACTACTTCTGGCCTGGGGGATACGGTCCCATAACACCGATAAACTCATCTTT.

For this clone: This is likely an artifact of a read error, given a far larger clone one base away. In the same sample, other DNA sequences code for this CDR3. The V gene call is TRDV1, and the J gene call is absent; whether TRDD3, the table's D call, matches the DNA was not checked. CDR3 length: 21 amino acids. Germline V gene data show CDR1 as TSWWSYY and CDR2 as QGS. CDR3 region: CALGKRLLLWGIPMASDKLIF. CDR3 nucleotide sequence: TGTGCTCTTGGGAAAAGGTTACTACTTTGGGGGATACCCATGGCGTCCGATAAACTCATTTTT.

For this clone: An end of the junction does not agree with germline; a read error may underlie this. The V and J genes are TRAV38-2/DV8 and TRDJ1; D is unresolved. TCRdb is silent on the J gene; assignment here came from matching the DNA to germline. This CDR3 is built from 10 residues. Germline V gives CDR1 TSESDYY, CDR2 QEAYKQQN. CDR3 DNA: TGCGCGGGCCAGAGCGATAAACTCATCTTT. Translation: CAGQSDKLIF.

This clone was seen more than once but under ten times. TCRdb lists the protein of a much larger clone for this DNA, which differs at residue 4, so this is likely a read error; the protein given here is translated from the DNA itself. The chain has TRDV2 and TRDJ1; the match to TRDD3 covers 9 bases. Since TCRdb gives no J gene, matching the DNA to germline was used here to assign it. The V gene end was trimmed by 5 bases and the J gene end by 0 bases; junction bases not matched to a gene: 24. The CDR3 is 21 residues long. Germline V gene lookup returns CDR1 GEAIGNYY and CDR2 EKD. The CDR3 region has the DNA TGTGCCTGTGTCACTCTTGTTCCTACTATCGTACTGGGGGACCACACCGATAAACTCATCTTT. This codes for CACVTLVPTIVLGDHTDKLIF.

This clone was observed a few times. TCRdb assigns this DNA the protein of a much larger clone, which departs from its translation at residue 18; this likely reflects a read error, and the protein shown comes from translating the DNA. The J gene is TRDJ2, the V gene TRDV1, with TRDD3 identical over 12 bases. Germline CDR1 and CDR2: TSWWSYY and QGS. The CDR3 totals 23 residues. CDR3 sequence: CALGEPAYWGIPVLIALAAQLFF. The DNA for the CDR3 is TGTGCTCTTGGGGAACCGGCGTACTGGGGGATACCTGTGTTGATAGCTTTGGCAGCACAACTCTTCTTT.

About this clone itself: Since a far larger clone is one base different, this is likely a read error. The same CDR3 is also encoded by other DNA sequences in this sample. The rearrangement links TRDV1 to TRDJ1; D perhaps matches TRDD3 (5 bases). The CDR3 totals 23 residues. Germline V lookup: CDR1 TSWWSYY, CDR2 QGS. The CDR3 loop is CALGELKSFGCRPTQRSTDKLIF. CDR3 sequence (DNA): TGTGCTCTAGGGGAACTAAAATCTTTTGGTTGTAGGCCGACCCAGCGTTCAACCGATAAACTCATCTTT.